This T cell receptor (beta chain) is from a study of T cell responses to AZD1222 COVID-19 vaccine. General study results and limits: The sample set comprised mostly white British donors with more females, and clonal diversity was possibly underestimated. With two AZD1222 doses given, Spike-specific TCR breadth and depth both rose. Baseline serology detected seropositivity in only a handful of AZD1222 recipients.

Sequencing used immunoSEQ multiplex PCR; TCRdb keeps in-frame clones, though not all of them. The sample comprises tens of thousands of clones, about 87% of which are singletons, and less than 3.5% rests with the top ten. Points on this clone: Its antigen is currently unknown.

This CDR3 has 14 amino acids. V lost 3 bases and J 8 bases, leaving 16 bases between the germline ends. The germline CDR1 and CDR2 sequences are SGHDN and FVKESK. The receptor comes from an adult who received the AZD1222 COVID-19 vaccine. The rearrangement joins TRBV14 to TRBJ1-2; D is perhaps TRBD1 (6 bases). This material consisted of peripheral blood, taken 28 days after the second AZD1222 dose. CDR3 region: CASSHRAVGAGYTF. As DNA, the CDR3 is TGTGCCAGCAGCCACCGAGCCGTGGGGGCAGGCTACACCTTC.